This T cell receptor (beta chain) was profiled in a study of blood T cell repertoires in COVID-19. Across the whole study: The United States, Italy and Spain provided the acute and convalescent COVID-19 samples.

Data came from immunoSEQ multiplex PCR; TCRdb stores just in-frame clones and leaves some out. Here the sample spans about 70,000 clones, about 86% being singletons. The CDR3 sequence is 11 residues long. Trimming removed 8 bases at V and 7 bases at J, with 9 bases between. The sequencing input was peripheral blood. The gene calls are TRBV12-3 or TRBV12-4 and TRBJ1-3, with a weak D call TRBD1 (5 bases). The receptor was isolated from a woman aged 55 to 70 with acute or convalescent COVID-19. For the CDR3, the DNA is TGTGCCAGCTTAAGGGGTAACACCATATATTTT. Translated, it gives CASLRGNTIYF.